This TCR beta chain was profiled in a study of OX40 agonist ivuxolimab in advanced cancers. Looking at the study overall: Patients were treated with intravenous ivuxolimab, dosed at 0.01 to 10 mg/kg and infused every 2 weeks. Three individuals attained partial responses, comprising one hepatocellular carcinoma case and two cutaneous melanoma cases. Study-wide results and caveats: At 0.1 to 3.0 mg/kg and by week 6, CD4+ and CD8+ T cells in the blood had expanded clonally. The mean number of expanded clones was higher in CD8+ T cells than in CD4+.

Notes on this clone: Its target is not known.

TCRdb keeps only in-frame clones here, not all; method: immunoSEQ multiplex PCR. The sample carries tens of thousands of clones, roughly 87% recorded once. The V gene's germline CDR1 is SGDLS and CDR2 YYNGEE. V lost 0 bases and J 2 bases, leaving 9 bases between the germline ends. The CDR3 runs 14 residues. The chain joins TRBV9 to TRBJ2-7; D may be TRBD1 (5 bases). The clonotype was recovered from an adult with an advanced solid tumor such as melanoma, head and neck, liver or kidney cancer. Specimen: CD4+ or CD8+ T cells sorted from blood, collected in a trial of the OX40 agonist ivuxolimab. The DNA for the CDR3 is TGTGCCAGCAGCGTAGAGGCAGGGCCCTACGAGCAGTACTTC. It codes for CASSVEAGPYEQYF.